This T cell receptor (beta chain) came from a study of T cell clonality in common variable immunodeficiency. V lost 2 bases and J 6 bases, leaving 14 bases between the germline ends. The germline V gene encodes CDR1 MNHEY and CDR2 SMNVEV (reference sequence). The CDR3 runs to 14 residues. Study results and limitations: Compared with healthy controls, CVID subjects showed increased TCRbeta clonality, mostly in about a third. Shared TCRbeta clones were fewer between CVID subjects than controls. The cause of increased CVID clonality remains unclear without subpopulation sequencing. Reportedly, TCR beta sequences from common variable immunodeficiency showed fewer deletions and N-nucleotide insertions.

A few counts support this clone. Its specificity is not known. The CDR3 goes on 3 residues after the read ends, and that part is filled in from the germline J gene. TCRdb keeps only in-frame clones here, not all; method: immunoSEQ multiplex PCR. The sample yields about 31,000 clones, without any singletons. The TCR sequence derives from a person aged 18 to 75 in good health. The rearrangement joins TRBV27 to TRBJ2-7; possible D gene TRBD1, 5 bases. Sequenced material: peripheral blood mononuclear cells. CDR3 amino acids: CASSLRAGYGEQYF. The sequenced part of the CDR3 DNA is TGTGCCAGCAGTTTAAGGGCAGGGTATGGCGAG.